Shown below are 8 T cell receptor beta chains from a single sample sequenced in a study of T cells in Graves' hyperthyroidism and ophthalmopathy (dated by TCRdb to between 2018 and 2021). Library preparation employed multiplex PCR. The sequencer listed for this sample is Illumina HiSeq 2000. The TCR beta CDR3 regions were amplified from RNA transcripts. The TCR CDR3 was subjected to a first round of RT-PCR using the HTBI primer set and the Qiagen OneStep RT-PCR kit. Clones were called with MiXCR by TCRdb after fastp trimmed the public reads at Q25, and only in-frame beta chains were retained. Identical CDR3 protein sequences are pooled into one entry, listed with their most common genes and DNA. The sample profile shows around 720,000 distinct CDR3 sequences; over 35% of them were found once. The leading ten clones occupy 30% to 40% of the sample. Sequencing was carried out using blood. These receptors were taken from a woman aged 40-49 years with Graves' hyperthyroidism.

The rearrangement links TRBV19 to TRBJ1-1; D unresolved. The V end lost 3 bases, the J end lost 5 bases, and 19 bases lay between the germline ends. CDR1 is LNHDA, CDR2 SQIVND, per germline (reference sequence). This CDR3 contains 16 residues. DNA of the CDR3: TGTGCCAGTAGTATCGTGAGGTTGGGAGAAAGGACTGAAGCTTTCTTT. Its protein product is CASSIVRLGERTEAFF.

This clonotype appeared once. CDR3 DNA: TGTGCCATCAGTGAACCCGGGACAGGCGGCTACACCTTC. Translation: CAISEPGTGGYTF. This chain links TRBV10-3 with TRBJ1-2, with 8 bases matching TRBD1. The CDR3 consists of 13 residues. Germline CDR1 is ENHRY and CDR2 is SYGVKD. Trimming cost V 3 bases and J 8 bases; bases outside gene matches: 5.

This clonotype turned up a few times. This chain uses TRBV19 with TRBJ1-1; D gene unclear. With 11 bases removed from V and 8 bases from J, the gap between germline ends came to 15 bases. This CDR3 comprises 11 residues. CDR1 is LNHDA and CDR2 is SQIVND in the germline V gene (reference sequence). The chain's CDR3 is CAARPLKEAFF. The DNA for the CDR3 is TGTGCCGCGCGCCCCCTAAAAGAAGCTTTCTTT.

This clonotype was detected ten times or more. V is TRBV7-2 and J is TRBJ2-7; 10 bases map to TRBD2. Germline-derived CDR1 and CDR2 are SGHTA and FQGNSA. There are 15 residues in the CDR3. The ends lost 1 base at V and 1 base at J; junction bases unmatched: 1. DNA for the CDR3: TGTGCCAGCAGCTTAGGGACTAGCGGTTCCTACGAGCAGTACTTC. Encoded protein: CASSLGTSGSYEQYF.

The chain couples TRBV2 to TRBJ2-7; D assignment may be TRBD1 or TRBD2 (6 bases each). V lost 9 bases, J lost 4 bases, and 19 bases lay in between. The CDR3 loop spans 14 amino acids. Germline V CDR1 and CDR2: SNHLY, FYNNEI. CDR3 nucleotide sequence: TGTGCCAGTGGGGTGTCTGGGGGGCCTTACGAGCAGTACTTC. Translated: CASGVSGGPYEQYF.

The rearrangement links TRBV10-3 to TRBJ2-7, with 9 bases aligning to TRBD2. There are 15 residues in the CDR3. V was pared by 3 bases and J by 7 bases, with 10 bases of the junction left unmatched. The germline CDR1 and CDR2 sequences are ENHRY and SYGVKD. The CDR3 is CAISDLAGRADEQYF. The CDR3 DNA is TGTGCCATCAGTGACCTAGCGGGAAGGGCCGATGAGCAGTACTTC.

This chain connects TRBV11-3 to TRBJ2-5; D perhaps matches TRBD2 (5 bases). The germline V gene encodes CDR1 SGHNT and CDR2 YENEEA. V was clipped by 0 bases and J by 2 bases, with 16 bases between them. This CDR3 is 17 amino acids long. The CDR3 DNA sequence: TGTGCCAGCAGCTTAGATCCTCCGCATGAGGGACAAGAGACCCAGTACTTC. The encoded protein is CASSLDPPHEGQETQYF.

The rearrangement links TRBV7-4 to TRBJ1-6; 8 bases fit TRBD1. Per the germline V gene, CDR1 is SGHVT and CDR2 is SQSDAQ. The CDR3 length is 15 residues. After removal of 5 bases from V and 7 bases from J, the junction contained 7 bases not matched to a gene. The CDR3 spells CASSPTGDGNSPLHF. The CDR3 DNA is TGTGCCAGCAGCCCGACAGGGGACGGAAATTCACCCCTCCACTTT.